The 7 T cell receptor beta chains below come from one sample, sequenced in a study of healthy donors' naive CD4 and CD8 T cells. Starting from around 500 ng of total RNA, TCR libraries were made with linear amplification. One entry per CDR3 protein results from TCRdb running MiXCR on the reads. The sample lists roughly 200,000 distinct CDR3 sequences; around 74% were seen once. Sequenced material: naive CD4+ and CD8+ T cells sorted from blood, pooled from several donors. The receptors derive from a pool of human donors in good health; the sample pools cells from several healthy donors.

This clonotype was counted a few times. The rearrangement uses TRBV19 and TRBJ1-2; D is ambiguous. The germline V and J ends were trimmed by 2 bases and 5 bases, with 15 bases remaining between them. The CDR3 extends over 15 amino acids. The germline V gene has CDR1 LNHDA and CDR2 SQIVND (reference sequence). This chain's CDR3 is CASSIIRDQLYGYTF. In DNA form, the CDR3 reads TGTGCCAGTAGTATAATCCGGGATCAGCTTTATGGCTACACCTTC.

V usage is TRBV29-1 and J usage is TRBJ1-1; TRBD1 is a possible D gene (6 bases). V was clipped by 7 bases and J by 1 base, with 19 bases between them. The CDR3 covers 15 residues. Germline V lookup: CDR1 SQVTM, CDR2 ANQGSEA. CDR3 bases: TGCAGCGCCCAATTCCGTGGGGGACAGAACACTGAAGCTTTCTTT. Residues: CSAQFRGGQNTEAFF.

V is TRBV6-2 or TRBV6-3 and J is TRBJ1-6; 8 bases are a match to TRBD1. Germline V gene sequence: CDR1 MNHEY, CDR2 SVGEGT. This CDR3 region has 15 residues. Trimming at V came to 6 bases and at J to 8 bases, leaving 9 bases not matched to a gene. This CDR3 is CASRIAGTGYSPLHF. In DNA form, the CDR3 reads TGTGCCAGCAGAATCGCCGGGACAGGTTATTCACCCCTCCACTTT.

This clonotype was counted a single time. The chain is built from TRBV29-1 and TRBJ2-7; D is perhaps TRBD1 (6 bases). Trimming cost V 7 bases and J 4 bases, with 14 bases left between them. Germline assignment: CDR1 SQVTM and CDR2 ANQGSEA. The CDR3 covers 12 residues. CDR3 nucleotides: TGCAGCGGCGCGGACAGTTTGTACGAGCAGTACTTC. Its protein is CSGADSLYEQYF.

The genes are TRBV7-8 and TRBJ2-4; D is ambiguous. There are 12 residues in the CDR3. The V end was cut by 5 bases, the J end by 6 bases, with 8 bases between. CDR1 is SGHVS and CDR2 is FQNEAQ in the germline V gene. The CDR3 protein is CASSPALNIQYF. The CDR3 bases are TGTGCCAGCAGCCCCGCACTAAACATTCAGTACTTC.

The chain links TRBV6-5 to TRBJ2-7, with 8 bases fitting TRBD1. V shed 4 bases and J 6 bases; nucleotides not matched to a gene: 14. This CDR3 has 16 residues. Germline CDR1 is MNHEY and CDR2 is SVGAGI. CDR3 in DNA: TGTGCCAGCAGTTTGACAGGGGTAAGCGGTTCGGGCGAGCAGTACTTC. Translated, it gives CASSLTGVSGSGEQYF.

This chain uses TRBV29-1 with TRBJ2-1; possibly TRBD1 or TRBD2 for D (5 bases each). From germline, CDR1 is SQVTM and CDR2 ANQGSEA. The CDR3 sequence is 14 residues long. V was shortened by 6 bases and J by 8 bases, with 20 bases between the two germline ends. The DNA of the CDR3 is TGCAGCGTCGGTAACCGGGACCTGAGGGATGAGCAGTTCTTC. Translating gives CSVGNRDLRDEQFF.